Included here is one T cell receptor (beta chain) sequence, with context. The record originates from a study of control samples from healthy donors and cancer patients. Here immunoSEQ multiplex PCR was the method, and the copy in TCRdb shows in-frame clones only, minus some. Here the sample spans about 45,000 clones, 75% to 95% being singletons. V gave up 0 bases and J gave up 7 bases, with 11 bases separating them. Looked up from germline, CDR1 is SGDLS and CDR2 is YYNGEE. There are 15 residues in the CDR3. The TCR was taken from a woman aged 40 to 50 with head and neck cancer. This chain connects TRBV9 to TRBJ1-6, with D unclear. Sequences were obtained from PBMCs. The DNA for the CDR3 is TGTGCCAGCAGCGTAGCTACTGCCGTGAATTCACCCCTCCACTTT. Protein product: CASSVATAVNSPLHF.